This passage covers 14 T cell receptor beta chains from one sample sequenced in a study of regulatory T cells in long-lasting Graves disease. Time point meaning: newly diagnosed GD, antithyroid drugs for less than 3 months. RNA from PBMCs was the source of the TCR library. The TCR beta library used iRepertoire HTBI primers with Arm-PCR amplification of CDR3. One entry per CDR3 protein, called by TCRdb with MiXCR from the multiplex PCR reads. This sample has more than 300,000 distinct CDR3 sequences, with around 11% found just once. A further study also used this sample, focusing on T cells in Graves' hyperthyroidism and ophthalmopathy.

The source material was peripheral blood mononuclear cells (PBMCs), sampled at new diagnosis, from a patient treated with antithyroid drugs. Source of these receptors: a woman under 30 with Graves disease.

Regarding this clonotype: This likely came from a read error, as a far larger clone is one base away. CDR3 amino acids: CASSPRDTTYNEQFF. Here the CDR3 DNA reads TGTGCCAGCAGCCCCCGGGACACCACCTACAATGAGCAGTTCTTC. The chain carries TRBV7-3 and TRBJ2-1, with D perhaps TRBD1 (6 bases). Trimming pared 5 bases from V and 2 bases from J, leaving 13 bases between. This CDR3 is built from 15 residues. In germline, CDR1 is SGHTA, CDR2 FQGTGA.

This clonotype has at least ten counts. The rearrangement links TRBV6-2 or TRBV6-3 to TRBJ2-7, with D possibly being TRBD2 (5 bases). Germline V gene data show CDR1 as MNHEY and CDR2 as SVGEGT. Trimming shortened V by 5 bases and J by 6 bases, and 11 bases separated the two germline ends. This CDR3 comprises 12 residues. The CDR3 protein is CASSPDFAEQYF. The CDR3, as DNA: TGTGCCAGCAGTCCGGACTTTGCCGAGCAGTACTTC.

This clonotype occurred many times. The V call is TRBV5-1, the J call TRBJ2-1, with TRBD1 matching over 8 bases. CDR1 is SGHRS, CDR2 YFSETQ, per germline. Germline trimming cut 2 bases from V and 4 bases from J; bases unmatched to any gene: 5. CDR3 length equals 15 residues. CDR3 region: CASSLRTGTYNEQFF. CDR3 in DNA: TGCGCCAGCAGCTTACGGACAGGGACTTACAATGAGCAGTTCTTC.

This clonotype was seen a few times. The chain employs TRBV12-3 or TRBV12-4 and TRBJ2-7, with 7 positions matching TRBD1. The CDR3 is 13 amino acids. The CDR3 loop reads CAGSSGTVYEQYV. In DNA, the CDR3 is TGTGCCGGCAGTTCCGGGACAGTTTACGAGCAGTACGTC.

J is TRBJ2-1 and V is TRBV20-1, with unresolved D. The CDR3 runs to 11 residues. Looked up from germline, CDR1 is DFQATT and CDR2 is SNEGSKA (reference sequence). V shed 5 bases and J shed 4 bases, with 6 bases lying between them. CDR3 residues: CSAGNYNEQFF. CDR3 sequence (DNA): TGCAGTGCTGGAAATTACAATGAGCAGTTCTTC.

This clonotype was recorded many times. The chain couples TRBV6-2 or TRBV6-3 to TRBJ2-1; 7 bases line up with TRBD1. Germline V gene lookup returns CDR1 MNHEY and CDR2 SVGEGT. The V gene end was trimmed by 6 bases and the J gene end by 6 bases; junction bases not matched to a gene: 14. The CDR3 spans 16 residues. CDR3 protein: CASSNRRQGPINEQFF. The CDR3 bases are TGTGCCAGCAGCAACCGCCGACAGGGACCGATCAATGAGCAGTTCTTC.

In its sample, this clonotype was seen many times. The chain recombines TRBV4-3 with TRBJ2-5, with TRBD2 identical over 13 bases. The CDR3 is made up of 16 amino acids. J was trimmed by 2 bases and V by 1 base; bases with no gene match: 1. Germline CDR1 is LGHNA and CDR2 is YSLEER. CDR3 protein: CASSQGLAGGQETQYF. The CDR3 bases are TGCGCCAGCAGCCAAGGACTAGCGGGAGGTCAAGAGACCCAGTACTTC.

This chain connects TRBV19 to TRBJ1-1; D remains ambiguous. This CDR3 has 14 residues. Trimming cost V 3 bases and J 1 base, with 9 bases left between them. From germline, CDR1 is LNHDA and CDR2 SQIVND (reference sequence). The CDR3 DNA sequence: TGTGCCAGTAGTATGTTTGGCACGAACACTGAAGCTTTCTTT. It codes for CASSMFGTNTEAFF.

The sample holds many counts of this clonotype. The V gene is TRBV20-1, the J gene TRBJ2-2, with a possible D match to TRBD1 (6 bases). The CDR3 has 17 amino acids. V lost 6 bases and J lost 4, with 24 bases in between. CDR1 and CDR2 (germline): DFQATT, SNEGSKA (reference sequence). The DNA of the CDR3 is TGCAGTGCCCAAGCCGATGCCAGGGGTCGCGTCACCGGGGAGCTGTTTTTT. This sequence encodes CSAQADARGRVTGELFF.

This clonotype was recorded many times. The rearrangement uses TRBV11-2 and TRBJ2-7; 7 bases match TRBD2. Germline V gene lookup returns CDR1 SGHAT and CDR2 FQNNGV. After removal of 0 bases from V and 1 base from J, the junction contained 0 bases not matched to a gene. The CDR3 extends over 14 amino acids. Here the CDR3 DNA reads TGTGCCAGCAGCTTAGAGCGGGGGTCCTACGAGCAGTACGTC. Encoded protein: CASSLERGSYEQYV.

The chain joins TRBV4-3 to TRBJ2-3, with D tentatively TRBD2 (5 bases). The CDR3 consists of 17 residues. CDR1 is LGHNA, CDR2 YSLEER, per germline. Trimming pared 0 bases from V and 6 bases from J, leaving 19 bases between. The CDR3 coding sequence is TGCGCCAGCAGCCAAGATGGAGGCGGGTCTAGTTTCGATACGCAGTATTTT. Its translation: CASSQDGGGSSFDTQYF.

Ten or more counts support this clonotype. The chain recombines TRBV12-3 or TRBV12-4 with TRBJ1-1; D not certain. The CDR3 extends over 14 amino acids. V dropped 0 bases and J dropped 7 bases, with 12 bases sitting between them. CDR3 protein: CASSLATRSSEAFF. CDR3 DNA sequence: TGTGCCAGCAGTTTAGCTACCCGATCTAGTGAAGCTTTCTTT.

V and J are TRBV3-1 and TRBJ2-3; TRBD2 aligns across 11 bases. V trimming: 0 bases; J trimming: 3 bases; junction bases outside the gene matches: 14. Germline V CDR1 and CDR2: LGHDT, YNNKEL (reference sequence). CDR3 length equals 20 residues. The CDR3 loop is CASSQERLVAGGPATDTQYF. CDR3 nucleotides: TGTGCCAGCAGCCAAGAACGTTTGGTAGCGGGGGGGCCTGCAACAGATACGCAGTATTTT.

This clonotype was seen many times. The V and J genes are TRBV10-3 and TRBJ2-7; the D gene is possibly TRBD2 (5 bases). Between the trimmed V and J ends, which lost 2 bases and 3 bases, there was a span of 5 bases. Germline CDR1 ENHRY, CDR2 SYGVKD. The CDR3 spans 12 residues. This CDR3 reads CAISERDYEQYF. Here the CDR3 DNA reads TGTGCCATCAGTGAGCGGGACTACGAGCAGTACTTC.